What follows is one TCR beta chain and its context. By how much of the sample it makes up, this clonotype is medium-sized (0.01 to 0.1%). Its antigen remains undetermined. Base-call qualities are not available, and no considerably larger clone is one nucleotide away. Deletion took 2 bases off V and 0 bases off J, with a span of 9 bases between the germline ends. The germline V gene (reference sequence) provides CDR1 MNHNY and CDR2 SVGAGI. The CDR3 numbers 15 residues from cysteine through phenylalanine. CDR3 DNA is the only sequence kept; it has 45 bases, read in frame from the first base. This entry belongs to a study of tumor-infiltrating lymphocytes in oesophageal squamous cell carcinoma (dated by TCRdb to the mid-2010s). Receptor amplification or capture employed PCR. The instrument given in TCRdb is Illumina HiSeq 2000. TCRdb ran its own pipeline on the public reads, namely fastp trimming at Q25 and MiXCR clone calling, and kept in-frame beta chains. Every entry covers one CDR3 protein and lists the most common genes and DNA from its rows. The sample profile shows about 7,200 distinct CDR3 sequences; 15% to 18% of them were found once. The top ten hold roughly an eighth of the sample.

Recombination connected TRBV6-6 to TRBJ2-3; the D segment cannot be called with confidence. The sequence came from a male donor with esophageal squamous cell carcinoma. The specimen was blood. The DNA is TGTGCCAGCAGTTACGACTCGATTAGCACAGATACGCAGTATTTT. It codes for CASSYDSISTDTQYF.